Below, 29 T cell receptor beta chains from the same sample are listed, as sequenced in a study of cytomegalovirus exposure and HLA in healthy donors (dated 2017 in TCRdb). Library preparation employed the immunoSEQ multiplex PCR assay. Held by TCRdb, this immuneACCESS table contains in-frame sequences only and omits some clones. Under half of the omission traces to an unresolved V gene where checked; the cause of the rest is unknown. This sample lists under 50,000 clones; over 85% were detected once. Roughly 2.1% of the sample rests with the top ten. Sequencing input: PBMCs. The source is a young woman in good health and CMV-seronegative.

The chain carries TRBV2 and TRBJ2-1; 11 positions agree with TRBD2. The CDR3 consists of 19 residues. The germline V gene encodes CDR1 SNHLY and CDR2 FYNNEI. J was trimmed by 0 bases and V by 1 base; bases with no gene match: 8. DNA of the CDR3: TGTGCCAGCAGTGAAGGACTAGCGGGAATTGGGGTCTCCTACAATGAGCAGTTCTTC. This encodes CASSEGLAGIGVSYNEQFF.

J is TRBJ2-7 and V is TRBV29-1; the match to TRBD1 covers 10 bases. Germline values: CDR1 SQVTM, CDR2 ANQGSEA. The ends lost 7 bases at V and 4 bases at J; junction bases unmatched: 13. This CDR3 spans 15 amino acids. CDR3 sequence reads: CSATLRDRGSYEQYF. The CDR3 DNA follows: TGCAGCGCCACGCTCCGGGACAGGGGATCTTACGAGCAGTACTTC.

J is TRBJ1-1 and V is TRBV28, with a possible D match to TRBD1 (5 bases). The length of the CDR3 is 17 residues. Trimming shortened V by 6 bases and J by 1 base, and 21 bases separated the two germline ends. Germline CDR1 MDHEN, CDR2 SYDVKM. CDR3 bases: TGTGCCAGCAGCTCCGCGACAGATGGAACAAGGAACACTGAAGCTTTCTTT. The encoded protein is CASSSATDGTRNTEAFF.

The chain carries TRBV5-4 and TRBJ2-7; TRBD1 matches at 8 bases. CDR1 and CDR2 from the germline V gene are SGHNT and YYREEE (reference sequence). J was trimmed by 5 bases and V by 1 base; bases with no gene match: 11. The CDR3 spans 16 residues. This CDR3 reads CASSLYSQGAPHEQYF. CDR3 nucleotide sequence: TGTGCCAGCAGCTTGTACTCCCAGGGGGCTCCACACGAGCAGTACTTC.

The chain is built from TRBV5-4 and TRBJ1-2, with 7 bases identical to TRBD1. This CDR3 has 14 residues. Per the germline V gene, CDR1 is SGHNT and CDR2 is YYREEE (reference sequence). The ends lost 2 bases at V and 6 bases at J; junction bases unmatched: 7. This CDR3 reads CASSFPLGGDGYTF. CDR3 nucleotide sequence: TGTGCCAGCAGCTTCCCTCTAGGGGGCGATGGCTACACCTTC.

The J gene is TRBJ1-5, the V gene TRBV10-2; D perhaps matches TRBD1 (6 bases). Germline CDR1 and CDR2: WSHSY and SAAADI. V lost 4 bases to trimming and J lost 5 bases, with 18 bases between them. The CDR3 consists of 16 residues. Written as DNA, the CDR3 is TGCGCCAGCAGTGGGCGGGAACAAGGGGGGGATCAGCCCCAGCATTTT. Its protein is CASSGREQGGDQPQHF.

V gene TRBV7-9 combines with J gene TRBJ2-3; D is possibly TRBD2 (6 bases). Germline V lookup: CDR1 SEHNR, CDR2 FQNEAQ (reference sequence). CDR3 length: 16 amino acids. V was shortened by 4 bases and J by 3 bases, with 17 bases between the two germline ends. The CDR3 loop is CASSSGAVSGTDTQYF. The CDR3 coding sequence is TGTGCCAGCAGCTCGGGAGCAGTTAGTGGGACAGATACGCAGTATTTT. Using reference TRBV7-9 and TRBJ2-3 for the parts outside the CDR3, the full variable domain is DTGVSQNPRHKITKRGQNVTFRCDPISEHNRLYWYRQTLGQGPEFLTYFQNEAQLEKSRLLSDRFSAERPKGSFSTLEIQRTEQGDSAMYLCASSSGAVSGTDTQYFGPGTRLTVL.

V gene TRBV29-1 combines with J gene TRBJ1-1; D gene uncertain. Germline CDR1 is SQVTM and CDR2 is ANQGSEA. Trimming took off 8 bases at V and 2 bases at J, with 6 bases between the two ends. The CDR3 covers 10 residues. The CDR3 is CSFYNTEAFF. The DNA for the CDR3 is TGCAGCTTCTATAACACTGAAGCTTTCTTT.

The chain uses TRBV2 and TRBJ2-3; 13 nucleotides agree with TRBD2. The J segment lost 0 bases and the V segment lost 6 bases, leaving 6 bases of the junction unmatched. CDR1 and CDR2 from the germline V gene are SNHLY and FYNNEI. The CDR3 totals 17 residues. DNA of the CDR3: TGTGCCAGCAGCGGGACTAGCGGGACCCCAAGCACAGATACGCAGTATTTT. Protein: CASSGTSGTPSTDTQYF.

The chain carries TRBV28 and TRBJ2-7, with TRBD2 matching 9 bases. The CDR3 runs 15 residues. Trimming removed 2 bases from V and 6 bases from J; junction bases left unmatched: 8. Germline values: CDR1 MDHEN, CDR2 SYDVKM. CDR3 residues: CASSLGGGRVIEQYF. CDR3 nucleotide sequence: TGTGCCAGCAGTTTAGGAGGCGGGAGGGTGATCGAGCAGTACTTC.

J is TRBJ2-7 and V is TRBV18; 10 nucleotides line up with TRBD2. The CDR3 has 14 amino acids. Germline loops: CDR1 KGHSH, CDR2 LQKENI. The ends lost 3 bases at V and 2 bases at J; junction bases unmatched: 1. CDR3 coding DNA: TGTGCCAGCTCACCCAGCGGGGGGGCCTACGAGCAGTACTTC. Translating it yields CASSPSGGAYEQYF.

The V and J genes are TRBV11-2 and TRBJ2-2; the match to TRBD1 covers 8 bases. Per the germline V gene, CDR1 is SGHAT and CDR2 is FQNNGV. V lost 4 bases, J lost 1 base, and 2 bases stayed unmatched. This CDR3 spans 15 amino acids. Here the CDR3 reads CASSSGTGNTGELFF. CDR3 bases: TGTGCCAGCAGCTCAGGGACAGGGAACACCGGGGAGCTGTTTTTT.

The V and J genes are TRBV9 and TRBJ2-1; 7 bases line up with TRBD2. Germline CDR1 is SGDLS and CDR2 is YYNGEE. V lost 4 bases and J lost 2; bases outside the gene matches: 6. The CDR3 is made up of 15 amino acids. The CDR3 is CASSSSGVAYNEQFF. The CDR3, as DNA: TGTGCCAGCAGCTCGAGCGGGGTAGCCTACAATGAGCAGTTCTTC. The full variable domain, its missing parts supplied by reference TRBV9 and TRBJ2-1, is DSGVTQTPKHLITATGQRVTLRCSPRSGDLSVYWYQQSLDQGLQFLIQYYNGEERAKGNILERFSAQQFPDLHSELNLSSLELGDSALYFCASSSSGVAYNEQFFGPGTRLTVL.

J is TRBJ2-1 and V is TRBV30; D is possibly TRBD1 (5 bases). Germline V gene lookup returns CDR1 GTSNPN and CDR2 SVGIG (reference sequence). The CDR3 totals 16 residues. The V end lost 0 bases, the J end lost 2 bases, and 14 bases lay between the germline ends. The CDR3 region has the DNA TGTGCCTGGAGTGTAGGGGCAACCCTGGCCTACAATGAGCAGTTCTTC. Protein sequence: CAWSVGATLAYNEQFF.

The chain uses TRBV15 and TRBJ1-5, with a possible D match to TRBD1 (5 bases). The germline V and J ends were trimmed by 0 bases and 7 bases, with 16 bases remaining between them. The CDR3 spans 16 residues. Per germline, CDR1 LNHNV and CDR2 YYDKDF (reference sequence). CDR3 loop: CATSRDQGTALQPQHF. The CDR3 region has the DNA TGTGCCACCAGCAGAGATCAGGGAACAGCTCTACAGCCCCAGCATTTT.

The J gene is TRBJ2-5, the V gene TRBV6-1; 15 nucleotides match TRBD2. Germline V gives CDR1 MNHNS, CDR2 SASEGT. The CDR3 sequence is 15 residues long. V gave up 4 bases and J gave up 4 bases; unmatched junction bases: 1. The CDR3 region is CASSGTSGGAETQYF. Here the CDR3 DNA reads TGTGCCAGCAGTGGGACTAGCGGGGGGGCAGAGACCCAGTACTTC.

The chain links TRBV13 to TRBJ2-3; TRBD1 matches 9 bases. Germline CDR1 reads PRHDT; CDR2 reads FYEKMQ (reference sequence). The V segment lost 1 base and the J segment 5 bases; nucleotides outside the gene matches: 7. The CDR3 has 16 residues. The DNA for the CDR3 is TGTGCCAGCAGCTTAGCCCTACAGGGGGCGGAAGATACGCAGTATTTT. This encodes CASSLALQGAEDTQYF.

This clone has a handful of counts. V gene TRBV27 combines with J gene TRBJ1-5; D is possibly TRBD1 (6 bases). V was pared by 5 bases and J by 2 bases, with 16 bases between. CDR1 and CDR2 (germline): MNHEY, SMNVEV (reference sequence). The CDR3 has 16 amino acids. In DNA, the CDR3 is TGTGCCAGCAGTCCCCCAGGGGTCTTGGGCAATCAGCCCCAGCATTTT. This encodes CASSPPGVLGNQPQHF.

CDR3 nucleotides: TGTGCCAGCAGTTCGGACAGTAACGAGCAGTACTTC. Protein: CASSSDSNEQYF. The chain joins TRBV28 to TRBJ2-7; TRBD1 is a possible D gene (6 bases). The CDR3 has 12 amino acids. The germline V gene encodes CDR1 MDHEN and CDR2 SYDVKM. V was pared by 4 bases and J by 5 bases, with 9 bases between.

The chain recombines TRBV7-9 with TRBJ2-5; tentative D call: TRBD2 (6 bases). The CDR3 contains 16 residues. CDR1 is SEHNR and CDR2 is FQNEAQ in the germline V gene (reference sequence). V lost 2 bases, J lost 5 bases, and 18 bases lay in between. CDR3 bases: TGTGCCAGCAGCTTAAGATCCGGAGGGTTATTGGAGACCCAGTACTTC. Protein product: CASSLRSGGLLETQYF.

The chain is built from TRBV2 and TRBJ2-7; TRBD1 agrees at 7 bases. After removal of 3 bases from V and 1 base from J, the junction contained 3 bases not matched to a gene. Germline loops: CDR1 SNHLY, CDR2 FYNNEI. The CDR3 has 14 residues. CDR3 amino acids: CASSDPGQSYEQYF. In DNA, the CDR3 is TGTGCCAGCAGTGATCCGGGACAGTCCTACGAGCAGTACTTC.

The chain has TRBV6-5 and TRBJ2-3; D not resolved. The CDR3 extends over 14 amino acids. In germline, CDR1 is MNHEY, CDR2 SVGAGI. Trimming removed 6 bases from V and 8 bases from J, with 18 bases in between. CDR3 in amino acids: CASSPELVSLTQYF. For the CDR3, the DNA is TGTGCCAGCAGCCCCGAGTTAGTATCCCTTACGCAGTATTTT.

The gene calls are TRBV9 and TRBJ2-3; D is possibly TRBD2 (5 bases). V gave up 2 bases and J gave up 1 base, with 14 bases separating them. Germline V lookup: CDR1 SGDLS, CDR2 YYNGEE. The CDR3 is made up of 16 amino acids. The chain's CDR3 is CASSVSGSVGTDTQYF. DNA for the CDR3: TGTGCCAGCAGCGTTTCGGGGAGTGTTGGCACAGATACGCAGTATTTT. Based on the CDR3 plus reference TRBV9 and TRBJ2-3, the full variable domain is DSGVTQTPKHLITATGQRVTLRCSPRSGDLSVYWYQQSLDQGLQFLIQYYNGEERAKGNILERFSAQQFPDLHSELNLSSLELGDSALYFCASSVSGSVGTDTQYFGPGTRLTVL.

The chain combines TRBV30 with TRBJ2-2; 10 bases align to TRBD2. The V segment lost 2 bases and the J segment 3 bases; nucleotides outside the gene matches: 0. This CDR3 has 14 residues. CDR1 GTSNPN and CDR2 SVGIG come from the germline V gene (reference sequence). Written as DNA, the CDR3 is TGTGCCTGGAGTAGCGGGAGGGACACCGGGGAGCTGTTTTTT. Amino acid sequence: CAWSSGRDTGELFF.

This clone appeared once. The chain has TRBV9 and TRBJ2-1, with no clear D. This CDR3 comprises 13 residues. In germline, CDR1 is SGDLS, CDR2 YYNGEE. With 5 bases removed from V and 0 bases from J, the gap between germline ends came to 6 bases. Here the CDR3 DNA reads TGTGCCAGCAGTCGCGGCTCCTACAATGAGCAGTTCTTC. The encoded protein is CASSRGSYNEQFF.

The chain links TRBV6-5 to TRBJ1-1; D remains unclear. Trimming left V 2 bases short and J 8 bases short, with 18 bases between. The CDR3 covers 15 residues. Germline V CDR1 and CDR2: MNHEY, SVGAGI. The CDR3 reads CASSYLRIGALEAFF. The CDR3 bases are TGTGCCAGCAGTTACCTGCGGATAGGCGCCTTGGAAGCTTTCTTT.

This clone is termed medium-sized. The chain employs TRBV6-1 and TRBJ2-3; 8 nucleotides line up with TRBD2. This CDR3 is 14 amino acids long. J lost 4 bases, V lost 3 bases, and 3 bases had no gene match. Per germline, CDR1 MNHNS and CDR2 SASEGT. For the CDR3, the DNA is TGTGCCAGCAGTGACGGGGGGGGAGCAGATACGCAGTATTTT. Its translation is CASSDGGGADTQYF.

This clone was seen a single time. This chain joins TRBV7-9 and TRBJ2-1; D might be TRBD1 (5 bases). In germline, CDR1 is SEHNR, CDR2 FQNEAQ (reference sequence). V gave up 3 bases and J gave up 8 bases, with 14 bases separating them. The CDR3 runs to 14 residues. The CDR3 spells CASSLDGRADEQFF. The CDR3 nucleotides are TGTGCCAGCAGCTTGGACGGCAGGGCCGATGAGCAGTTCTTC.

The V call is TRBV19, the J call TRBJ2-1, with D uncertain. This CDR3 is 13 amino acids long. Germline assignment: CDR1 LNHDA and CDR2 SQIVND (reference sequence). V lost 2 bases and J 2 bases, leaving 4 bases between the germline ends. DNA for the CDR3: TGTGCCAGTAGTATAAACACCTACAATGAGCAGTTCTTC. It encodes CASSINTYNEQFF.